Listed here are 6 T cell receptor beta chains from one sample, sequenced in a study of early T cells in non-severe SARS-CoV-2 infection. TCRdb independently ran MiXCR on the 5' RACE reads; one entry per CDR3 protein. This table holds about 100,000 distinct CDR3 sequences, roughly 14% found once. Sequencing used whole blood. These receptors came from an adult who was a healthcare worker with PCR-confirmed SARS-CoV-2 infection or an uninfected control (not recorded which).

This clonotype appeared a few times. The chain couples TRBV5-1 to TRBJ2-5, with TRBD1 as a possible D gene (5 bases). Trimming removed 0 bases at V and 1 base at J, with 13 bases between. This CDR3 region has 16 residues. Germline V CDR1 and CDR2: SGHRS, YFSETQ. CDR3 nucleotides: TGCGCCAGCAGCTTGGGGGCACAGGCCTCCCAAGAGACCCAGTACTTC. It specifies CASSLGAQASQETQYF.

Only a few counts were recorded for this clonotype. This chain links TRBV4-2 with TRBJ2-7, with 7 bases matching TRBD2. The CDR3 is made up of 18 amino acids. Germline-derived CDR1 and CDR2 are LGHNA and YNFKEQ. The J segment lost 2 bases and the V segment lost 3 bases, leaving 16 bases of the junction unmatched. The CDR3 spells CASSQTLWGGAHPYEQYF. The CDR3, as DNA: TGTGCCAGCAGCCAGACACTTTGGGGGGGAGCCCACCCCTACGAGCAGTACTTC.

The chain employs TRBV15 and TRBJ2-1; unclear D gene. The CDR3 sequence is 13 residues long. From germline, CDR1 is LNHNV and CDR2 YYDKDF (reference sequence). The germline V and J ends were trimmed by 0 bases and 5 bases, with 5 bases remaining between them. The CDR3 protein is CATSRDPDNEQFF. The CDR3, as DNA: TGTGCCACCAGCAGAGATCCAGACAATGAGCAGTTCTTC.

The chain combines TRBV28 with TRBJ1-1; unclear D gene. Germline V gene data show CDR1 as MDHEN and CDR2 as SYDVKM. This CDR3 region has 12 residues. Trimming stripped 5 bases from V and 7 bases from J, with 11 bases between. The CDR3 DNA is TGTGCCAGCAGTCCGACCCTCCTTGAAGCTTTCTTT. It codes for CASSPTLLEAFF. Full variable domain (remainder filled in from reference TRBV28 and TRBJ1-1): DVKVTQSSRYLVKRTGEKVFLECVQDMDHENMFWYRQDPGLGLRLIYFSYDVKMKEKGDIPEGYSVSREKKERFSLILESASTNQTSMYLCASSPTLLEAFFGQGTRLTVV.

V and J are TRBV9 and TRBJ2-3; 11 nucleotides align to TRBD2. The CDR3 is 17 residues long. After removal of 4 bases from V and 8 bases from J, the junction contained 15 bases not matched to a gene. In germline, CDR1 is SGDLS, CDR2 YYNGEE. The CDR3 bases are TGTGCCAGCAGCTATACGAAACTAGCGGGAGTTCCCCCTACGCAGTATTTT. It codes for CASSYTKLAGVPPTQYF.

The V gene is TRBV4-1, the J gene TRBJ2-3; TRBD2 agrees at 9 bases. CDR1 and CDR2 (germline): MGHRA, YSYEKL. CDR3 size: 18 residues. The junction had 14 bases not matched to a gene; V was cut back by 5 bases and J by 2 bases. The DNA for the CDR3 is TGCGCCAGCAGCTTCCGAGGGCGGGAGGGGGGATTCACAGATACGCAGTATTTT. This gives the protein CASSFRGREGGFTDTQYF.